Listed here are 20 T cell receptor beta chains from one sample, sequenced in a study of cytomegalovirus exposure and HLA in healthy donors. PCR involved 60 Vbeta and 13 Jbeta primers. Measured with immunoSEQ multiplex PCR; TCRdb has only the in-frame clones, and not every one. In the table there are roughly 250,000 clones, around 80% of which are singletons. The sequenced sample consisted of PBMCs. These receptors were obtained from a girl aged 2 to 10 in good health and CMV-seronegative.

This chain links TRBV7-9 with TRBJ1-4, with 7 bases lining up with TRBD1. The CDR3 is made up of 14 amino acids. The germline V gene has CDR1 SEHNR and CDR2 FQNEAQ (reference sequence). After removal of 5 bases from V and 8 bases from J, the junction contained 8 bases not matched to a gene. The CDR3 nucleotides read TGTGCCAGCAGCGGAGACAGGGCGGTGGAAAAACTGTTTTTT. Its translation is CASSGDRAVEKLFF.

CDR3 bases: TGTGCCAGCAGCTCCTCACCCAGGCTAGCCCTCCCAGAGGTCGGGTATTTT. Amino acids: CASSSSPRLALPEVGYF. The chain has TRBV7-6 and TRBJ2-3, with D perhaps matching TRBD2 (5 bases). The ends were cut back, 4 bases at V and 14 bases at J, with 31 bases in the middle. The CDR3 runs to 17 residues. Per germline, CDR1 SGHVS and CDR2 FNYEAQ.

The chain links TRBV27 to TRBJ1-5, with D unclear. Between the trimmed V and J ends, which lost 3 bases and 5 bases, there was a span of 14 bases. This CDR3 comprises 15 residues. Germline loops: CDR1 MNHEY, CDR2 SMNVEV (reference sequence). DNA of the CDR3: TGTGCCAGCAGTTTCTCCCGACAACCGGATCAGCCCCAGCATTTT. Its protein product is CASSFSRQPDQPQHF.

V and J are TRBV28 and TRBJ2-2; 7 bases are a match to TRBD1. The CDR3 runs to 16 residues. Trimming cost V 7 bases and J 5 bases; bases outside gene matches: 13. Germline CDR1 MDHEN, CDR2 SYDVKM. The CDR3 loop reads CASTPADRVLTGELFF. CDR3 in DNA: TGTGCCAGCACCCCTGCAGACAGGGTATTGACCGGGGAGCTGTTTTTT.

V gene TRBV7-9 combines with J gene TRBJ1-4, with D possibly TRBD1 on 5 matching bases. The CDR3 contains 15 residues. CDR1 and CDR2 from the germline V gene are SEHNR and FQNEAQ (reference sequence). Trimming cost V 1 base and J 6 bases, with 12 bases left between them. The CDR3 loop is CASSLVIQGDEKLFF. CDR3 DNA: TGTGCCAGCAGCTTAGTGATCCAGGGTGATGAAAAACTGTTTTTT.

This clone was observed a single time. This chain's CDR3 is CASSVAGGPGNTIYF. The CDR3, as DNA: TGTGCCAGCAGCGTAGCCGGCGGGCCGGGAAACACCATATATTTT. The chain recombines TRBV9 with TRBJ1-3; D remains unclear. The V end lost 0 bases, the J end lost 4 bases, and 11 bases lay between the germline ends. The CDR3 loop spans 15 amino acids. Germline CDR1 SGDLS, CDR2 YYNGEE.

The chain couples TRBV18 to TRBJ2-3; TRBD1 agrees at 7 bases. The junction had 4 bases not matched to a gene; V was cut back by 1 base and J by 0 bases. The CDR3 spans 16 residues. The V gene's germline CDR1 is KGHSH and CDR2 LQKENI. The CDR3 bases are TGTGCCAGCTCACCACAGACAGGGCAGAGCACAGATACGCAGTATTTT. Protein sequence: CASSPQTGQSTDTQYF. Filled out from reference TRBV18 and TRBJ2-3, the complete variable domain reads NAGVMQNPRHLVRRRGQEARLRCSPMKGHSHVYWYRQLPEEGLKFMVYLQKENIIDESGMPKERFSAEFPKEGPSILRIQQVVRGDSAAYFCASSPQTGQSTDTQYFGPGTRLTVL.

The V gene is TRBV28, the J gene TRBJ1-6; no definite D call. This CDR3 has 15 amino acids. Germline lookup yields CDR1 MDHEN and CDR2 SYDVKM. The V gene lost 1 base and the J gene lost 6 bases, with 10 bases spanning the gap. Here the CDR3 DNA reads TGTGCCAGCAGTTTATATCCAGGCCTTAATTCACCCCTCCACTTT. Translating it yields CASSLYPGLNSPLHF.

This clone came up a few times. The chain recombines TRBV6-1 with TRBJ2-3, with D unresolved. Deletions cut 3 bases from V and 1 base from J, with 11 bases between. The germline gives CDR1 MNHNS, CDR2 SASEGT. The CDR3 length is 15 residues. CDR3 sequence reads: CASSDQVSGTDTQYF. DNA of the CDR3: TGTGCCAGCAGTGATCAGGTCTCTGGCACAGATACGCAGTATTTT.

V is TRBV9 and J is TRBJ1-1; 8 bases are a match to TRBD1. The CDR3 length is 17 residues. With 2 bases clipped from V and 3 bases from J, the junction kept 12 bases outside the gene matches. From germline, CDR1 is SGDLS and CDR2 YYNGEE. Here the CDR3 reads CASSVLPGQGGDTEAFF. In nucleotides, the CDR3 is TGTGCCAGCAGCGTTTTACCCGGACAGGGAGGTGACACTGAAGCTTTCTTT.

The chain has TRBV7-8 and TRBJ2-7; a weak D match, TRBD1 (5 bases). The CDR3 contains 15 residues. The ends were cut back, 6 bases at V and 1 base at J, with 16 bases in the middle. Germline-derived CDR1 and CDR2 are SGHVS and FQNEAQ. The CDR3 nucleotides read TGTGCCAGCAGGCCGGGTAAGGGGCCATCCTACGAGCAGTACTTC. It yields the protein CASRPGKGPSYEQYF. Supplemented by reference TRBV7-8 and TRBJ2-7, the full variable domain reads GAGVSQSPRYKVAKRGQDVALRCDPISGHVSLFWYQQALGQGPEFLTYFQNEAQLDKSGLPSDRFFAERPEGSVSTLKIQRTQQEDSAVYLCASRPGKGPSYEQYFGPGTRLTVT.

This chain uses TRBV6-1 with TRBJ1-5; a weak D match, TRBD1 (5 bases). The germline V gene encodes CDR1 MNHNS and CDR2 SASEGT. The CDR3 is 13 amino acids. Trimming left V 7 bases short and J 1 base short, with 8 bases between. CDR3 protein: CASKGNSNQPQHF. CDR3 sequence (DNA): TGTGCCAGCAAGGGGAACAGCAATCAGCCCCAGCATTTT.

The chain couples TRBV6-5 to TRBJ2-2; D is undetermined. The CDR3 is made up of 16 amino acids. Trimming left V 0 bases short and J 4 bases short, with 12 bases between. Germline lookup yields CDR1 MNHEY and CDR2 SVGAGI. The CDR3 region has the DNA TGTGCCAGCAGTTACTCCGACCCAGTAGCCACCGGGGAGCTGTTTTTT. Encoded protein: CASSYSDPVATGELFF.

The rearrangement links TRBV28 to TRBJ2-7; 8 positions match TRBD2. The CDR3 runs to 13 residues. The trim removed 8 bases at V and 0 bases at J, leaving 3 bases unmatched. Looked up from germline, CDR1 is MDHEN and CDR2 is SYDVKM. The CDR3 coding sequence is TGTGCCAGCGTCGGGGGGGACTCCTACGAGCAGTACTTC. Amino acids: CASVGGDSYEQYF.

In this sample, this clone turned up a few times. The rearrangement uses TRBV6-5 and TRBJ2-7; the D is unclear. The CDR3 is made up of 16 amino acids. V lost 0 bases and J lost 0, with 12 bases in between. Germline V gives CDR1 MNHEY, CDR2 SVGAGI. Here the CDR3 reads CASSYSLTVLSYEQYF. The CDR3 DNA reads TGTGCCAGCAGTTACTCGCTCACAGTACTCTCCTACGAGCAGTACTTC.

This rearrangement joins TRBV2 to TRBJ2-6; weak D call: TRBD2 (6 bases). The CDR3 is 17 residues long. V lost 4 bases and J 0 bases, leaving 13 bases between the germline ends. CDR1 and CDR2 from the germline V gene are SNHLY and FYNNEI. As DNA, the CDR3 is TGTGCCAGCAGTGTGGAGGGAAGGCTCTCTGGGGCCAACGTCCTGACTTTC. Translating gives CASSVEGRLSGANVLTF. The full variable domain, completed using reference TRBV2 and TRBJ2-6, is EPEVTQTPSHQVTQMGQEVILRCVPISNHLYFYWYRQILGQKVEFLVSFYNNEISEKSEIFDDQFSVERPDGSNFTLKIRSTKLEDSAMYFCASSVEGRLSGANVLTFGAGSRLTVL.

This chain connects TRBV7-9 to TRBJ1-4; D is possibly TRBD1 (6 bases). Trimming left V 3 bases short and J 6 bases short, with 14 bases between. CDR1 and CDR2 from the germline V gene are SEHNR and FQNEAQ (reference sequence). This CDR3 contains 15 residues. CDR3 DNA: TGTGCCAGCAGCTTGAGCAGGGGCCGAGATGAAAAACTGTTTTTT. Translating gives CASSLSRGRDEKLFF.

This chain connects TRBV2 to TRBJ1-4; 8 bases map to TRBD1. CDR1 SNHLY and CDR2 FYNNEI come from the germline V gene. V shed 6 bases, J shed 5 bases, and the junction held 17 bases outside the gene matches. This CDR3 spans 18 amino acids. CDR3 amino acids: CASRLSGTGALRNEKLFF. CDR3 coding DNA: TGTGCCAGCAGATTATCCGGGACAGGCGCACTCCGAAATGAAAAACTGTTTTTT.

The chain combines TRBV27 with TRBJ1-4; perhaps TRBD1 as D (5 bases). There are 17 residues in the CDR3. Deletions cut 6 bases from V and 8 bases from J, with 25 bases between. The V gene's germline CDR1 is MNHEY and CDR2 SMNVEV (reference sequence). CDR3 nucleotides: TGTGCCAGCAGCCGAGGCTACAACCGGGGGGTCAGGGAAAAACTGTTTTTT. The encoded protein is CASSRGYNRGVREKLFF. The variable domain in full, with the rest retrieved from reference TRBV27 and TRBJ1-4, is EAQVTQNPRYLITVTGKKLTVTCSQNMNHEYMSWYRQDPGLGLRQIYYSMNVEVTDKGDVPEGYKVSRKEKRNFPLILESPSPNQTSLYFCASSRGYNRGVREKLFFGSGTQLSVL.

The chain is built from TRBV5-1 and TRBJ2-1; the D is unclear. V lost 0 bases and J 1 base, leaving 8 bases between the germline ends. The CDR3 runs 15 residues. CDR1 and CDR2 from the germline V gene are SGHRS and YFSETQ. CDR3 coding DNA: TGCGCCAGCAGCTTGGATCCCGGGTCCTACAATGAGCAGTTCTTC. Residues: CASSLDPGSYNEQFF.